The subject of this entry is one TCR beta chain. Antigen: not known. The data stem from a study of T cells expressing NK-cell markers. Study-level background: CD3+CD56+NKG2C+, CD3+CD56+NKG2C- and CD3+CD56-NKG2C+ T cells, once sorted, supplied the TCR beta repertoires. Findings of the study overall: In roughly six donors, dominant NKG2C+ clonotypes were roughly 1.0-7.5% of CD8+ T cells.

TCRdb re-called the 5' RACE reads; one entry per CDR3 protein, DNA not given. Recorded here are 5,500 to 7,500 distinct CDR3 sequences; the top ten clones represent 62%. CDR3 length: 17 residues. Germline loops: CDR1 LGHNA, CDR2 YNFKEQ. The source is a man between 18 and 69 years old in good health. The sequenced material came from blood T cells: a sorted CD56 or NKG2C T cell subset, CD4+ or CD8+ T cells, or bulk PBMC T cells (not recorded which). The chain recombines TRBV4-2 with TRBJ2-3; TCRdb picks TRBD1, but there is no DNA to check that call. The CDR3 is CASSQEPHESGSDTQYF.